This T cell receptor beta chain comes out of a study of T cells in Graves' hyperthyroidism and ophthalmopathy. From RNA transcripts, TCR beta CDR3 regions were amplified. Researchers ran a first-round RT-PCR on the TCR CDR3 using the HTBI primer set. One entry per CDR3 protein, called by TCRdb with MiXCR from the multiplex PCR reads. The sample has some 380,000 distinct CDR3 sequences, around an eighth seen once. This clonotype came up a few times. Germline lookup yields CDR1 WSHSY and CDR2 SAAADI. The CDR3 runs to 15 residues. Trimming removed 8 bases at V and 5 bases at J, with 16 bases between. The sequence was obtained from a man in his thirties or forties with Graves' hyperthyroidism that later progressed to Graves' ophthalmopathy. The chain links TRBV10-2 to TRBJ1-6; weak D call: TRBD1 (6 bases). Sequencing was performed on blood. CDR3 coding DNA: TGCGCCAGCTCTGTGGGGGGGGCCGATAATTCACCCCTCCACTTT. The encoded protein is CASSVGGADNSPLHF.